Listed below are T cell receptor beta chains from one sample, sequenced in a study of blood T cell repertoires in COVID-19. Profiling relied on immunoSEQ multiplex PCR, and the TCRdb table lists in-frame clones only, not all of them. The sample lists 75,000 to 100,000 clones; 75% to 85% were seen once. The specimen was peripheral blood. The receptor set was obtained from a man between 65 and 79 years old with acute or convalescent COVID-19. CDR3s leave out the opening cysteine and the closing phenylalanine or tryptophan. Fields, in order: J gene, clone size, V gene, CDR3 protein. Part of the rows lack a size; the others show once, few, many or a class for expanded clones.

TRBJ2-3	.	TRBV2	ASSEVTADTQY
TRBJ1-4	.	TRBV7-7	ASSPGQGEKLF
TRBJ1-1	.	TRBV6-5	ATLWGRGTEAF
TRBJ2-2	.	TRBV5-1	ASSVQHQRLRFSGELF
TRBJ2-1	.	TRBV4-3	ASKPQLGQGVRNEQF
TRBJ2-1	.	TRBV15	ATSTFRNEQF
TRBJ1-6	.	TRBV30	AWSVRGVNSPLH
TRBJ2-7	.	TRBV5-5	ASSLGGDRTYEQY
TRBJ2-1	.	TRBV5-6	ASSLGRGEQF
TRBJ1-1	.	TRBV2	ASSESVTEAF
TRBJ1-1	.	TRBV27	ASRISGTAPATEAF
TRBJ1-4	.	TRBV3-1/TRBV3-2	ASSPGVGRLF
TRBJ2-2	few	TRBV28	ASSLGTGENTGELF
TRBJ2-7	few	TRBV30	AWSVGGESYEQY
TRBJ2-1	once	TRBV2	ASSEQTGSYNEQF
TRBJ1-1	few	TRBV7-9	ASRGGINTEAF
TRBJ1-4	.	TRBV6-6	ASSLVARDEKLF
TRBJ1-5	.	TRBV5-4	ASSRDRGQPQH
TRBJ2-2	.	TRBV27	ASRFYRGGTGELF
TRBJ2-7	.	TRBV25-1	ASSETPREQY
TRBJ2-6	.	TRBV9	ASSVTGGGGANVLT
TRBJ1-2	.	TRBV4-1	ASSQQGARYGYT
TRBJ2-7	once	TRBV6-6	ASSYFGEGPYEQY
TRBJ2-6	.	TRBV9	ASSVGASSSGANVLT
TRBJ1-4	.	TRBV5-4	ASSSAGRGDEKLF
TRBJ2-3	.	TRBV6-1	ASSEDGLAYTDTQY
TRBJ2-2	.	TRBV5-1	ASSIIQGIGTGELF
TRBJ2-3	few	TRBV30	AWSEGGAGTDTQY
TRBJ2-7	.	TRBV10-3	ATRGDPNVEQY
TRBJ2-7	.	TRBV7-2	ASSLRQGYEQY
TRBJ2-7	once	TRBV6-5	ASNTRPSYEQY
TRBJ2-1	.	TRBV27	ASSLRGRSHNEQF
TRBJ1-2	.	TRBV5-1	ASSFTFSNYGYT
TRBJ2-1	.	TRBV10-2	ASSHRVDEQF
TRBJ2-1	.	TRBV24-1	ATSDWGRFTGDNEQF
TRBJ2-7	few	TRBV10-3	AISDGAVSSYEQY
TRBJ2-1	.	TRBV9	ASSGAAIRQISYEQF
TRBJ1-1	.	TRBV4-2	ASSQAHRGTEAF
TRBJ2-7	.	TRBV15	ATSRRTGQAYEQY
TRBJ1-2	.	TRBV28	ASSLGQLLGYT
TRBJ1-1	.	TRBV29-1	SARGNTEAF
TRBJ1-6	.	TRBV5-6	ASSHGTGEKYNSPLH